The clone carrying this T cell receptor (beta chain) was detected many times. The antigen is undetermined. The sample comes from a study of CD8+CD57+ T cells in acquired aplastic anemia. Looking at the study overall: Sorted CD4+ and CD8+ cells gave a mean 3.2 ug DNA, range about 0.19 to 27.4 ug.

General study points: It was found that about 31 CD8+ CDR3 sequences were shared between patients and controls. Between the patient and control groups, CD8+ Simpson's diversity did not differ significantly.

Genomic DNA was employed as the template in profiling TCR beta VDJ and CDR3. TCRdb reprocessed the reads via MiXCR and lists one record per CDR3 protein. The sample contains about 220,000 distinct CDR3 sequences, about a third of which appear only once. CDR3 length equals 16 residues. Per germline, CDR1 ENHRY and CDR2 SYGVKD. V dropped 6 bases and J dropped 5; count of bases not matched to a gene: 15. The rearrangement links TRBV10-3 to TRBJ1-2; 7 bases are a match to TRBD1. Sequenced sample: sorted CD4+, CD8+, or CD8+CD57+ T cells (not recorded which) from PBMCs. The sequence was obtained from a human donor in good health, serving as a control. The CDR3 here is CAISPMTGRNGYGYTF. The CDR3 coding sequence is TGTGCCATCAGCCCCATGACAGGGCGCAATGGGTATGGCTACACCTTC.